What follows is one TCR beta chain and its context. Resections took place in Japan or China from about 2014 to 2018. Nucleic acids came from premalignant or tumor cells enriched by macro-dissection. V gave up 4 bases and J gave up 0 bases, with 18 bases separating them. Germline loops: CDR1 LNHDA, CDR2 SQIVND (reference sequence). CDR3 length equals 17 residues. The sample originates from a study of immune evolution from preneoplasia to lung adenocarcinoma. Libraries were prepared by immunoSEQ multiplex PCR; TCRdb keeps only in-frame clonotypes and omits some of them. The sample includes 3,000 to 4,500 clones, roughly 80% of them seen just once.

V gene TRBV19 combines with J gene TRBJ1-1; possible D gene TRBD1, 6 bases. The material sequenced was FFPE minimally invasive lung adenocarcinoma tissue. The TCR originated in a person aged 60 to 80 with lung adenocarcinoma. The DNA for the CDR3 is TGTGCCAGTAGTAAGGGGGGGGCAAAAGCCATGAACACTGAAGCTTTCTTT. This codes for CASSKGGAKAMNTEAFF.